The T cell receptor beta chain under discussion was sequenced for a study of blood T cell repertoires in COVID-19. In the study overall: The United States, Italy and Spain supplied acute and convalescent COVID-19 samples. T cells, B-cell-depleted T cells, or PBMCs provided the cDNA or gDNA that served as material.

Authors' methods: Using reference gene primer amplification, nucleated cell counts were estimated. TCRdb's table, derived via immunoSEQ multiplex PCR, lists solely in-frame clones and lacks some. V, J and clone size are those of that table, while D and trimming were read from the DNA. Of 200,000 to 250,000 clones listed, around 85% are singletons. The CDR3 is 14 residues long. Enrolled during active infection, Seattle patients were then followed longitudinally. The sequencing sample was made of peripheral blood. The V and J genes are TRBV21-1 and TRBJ1-1. TRBV21-1 is assigned pseudogene status. This receptor was taken from a woman in her seventies with COVID-19, enrolled during active disease. The CDR3 sequence is CASRCGGRGTEAFF. The CDR3 DNA reads TGTGCCAGCAGGTGCGGGGGGCGCGGGACTGAAGCTTTCTTT.